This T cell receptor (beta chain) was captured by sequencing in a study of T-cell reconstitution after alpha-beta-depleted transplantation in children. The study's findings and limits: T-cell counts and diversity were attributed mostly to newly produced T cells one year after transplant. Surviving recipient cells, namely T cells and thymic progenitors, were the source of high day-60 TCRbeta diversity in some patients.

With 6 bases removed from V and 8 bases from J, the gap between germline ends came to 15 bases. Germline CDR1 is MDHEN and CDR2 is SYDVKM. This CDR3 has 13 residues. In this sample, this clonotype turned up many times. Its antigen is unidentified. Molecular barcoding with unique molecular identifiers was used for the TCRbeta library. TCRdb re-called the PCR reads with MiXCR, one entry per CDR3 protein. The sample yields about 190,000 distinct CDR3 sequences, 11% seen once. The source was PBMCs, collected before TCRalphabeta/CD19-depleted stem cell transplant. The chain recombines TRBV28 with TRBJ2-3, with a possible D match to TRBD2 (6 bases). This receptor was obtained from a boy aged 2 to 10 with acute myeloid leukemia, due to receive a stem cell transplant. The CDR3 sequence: CASSPSVRVTQYF. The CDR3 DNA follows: TGTGCCAGCAGCCCTAGCGTGAGGGTTACGCAGTATTTT.